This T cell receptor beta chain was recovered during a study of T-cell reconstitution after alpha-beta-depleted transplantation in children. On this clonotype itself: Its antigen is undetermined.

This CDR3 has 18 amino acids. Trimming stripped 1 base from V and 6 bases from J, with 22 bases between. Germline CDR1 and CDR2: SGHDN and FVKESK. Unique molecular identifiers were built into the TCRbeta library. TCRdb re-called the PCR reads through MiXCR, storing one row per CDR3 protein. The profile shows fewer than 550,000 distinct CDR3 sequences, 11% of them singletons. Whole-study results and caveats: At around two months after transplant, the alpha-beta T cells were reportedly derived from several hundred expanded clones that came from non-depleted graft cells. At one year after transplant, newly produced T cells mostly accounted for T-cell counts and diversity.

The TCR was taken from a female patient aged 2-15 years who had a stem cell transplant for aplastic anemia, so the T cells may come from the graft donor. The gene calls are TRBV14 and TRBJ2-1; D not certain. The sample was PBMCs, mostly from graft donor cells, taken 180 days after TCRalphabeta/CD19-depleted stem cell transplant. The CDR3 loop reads CASSQGPLPGFHANEQFF. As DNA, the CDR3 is TGTGCCAGCAGCCAAGGCCCGCTACCCGGGTTCCACGCCAATGAGCAGTTCTTC.